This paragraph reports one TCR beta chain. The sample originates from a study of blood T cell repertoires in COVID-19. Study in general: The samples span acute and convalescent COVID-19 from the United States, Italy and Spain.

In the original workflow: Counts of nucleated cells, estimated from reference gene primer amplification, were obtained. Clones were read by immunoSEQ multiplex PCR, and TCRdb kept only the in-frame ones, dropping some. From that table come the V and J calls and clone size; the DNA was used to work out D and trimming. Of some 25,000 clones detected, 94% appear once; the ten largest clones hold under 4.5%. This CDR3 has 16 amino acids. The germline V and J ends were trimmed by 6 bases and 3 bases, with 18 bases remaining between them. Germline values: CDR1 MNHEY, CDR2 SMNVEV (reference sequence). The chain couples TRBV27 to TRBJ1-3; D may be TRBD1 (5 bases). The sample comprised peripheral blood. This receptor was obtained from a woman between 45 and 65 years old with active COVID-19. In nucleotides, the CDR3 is TGTGCCAGCAGAGGCGGTGGCCAGGGCCGTGGAAACACCATATATTTT. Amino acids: CASRGGGQGRGNTIYF.